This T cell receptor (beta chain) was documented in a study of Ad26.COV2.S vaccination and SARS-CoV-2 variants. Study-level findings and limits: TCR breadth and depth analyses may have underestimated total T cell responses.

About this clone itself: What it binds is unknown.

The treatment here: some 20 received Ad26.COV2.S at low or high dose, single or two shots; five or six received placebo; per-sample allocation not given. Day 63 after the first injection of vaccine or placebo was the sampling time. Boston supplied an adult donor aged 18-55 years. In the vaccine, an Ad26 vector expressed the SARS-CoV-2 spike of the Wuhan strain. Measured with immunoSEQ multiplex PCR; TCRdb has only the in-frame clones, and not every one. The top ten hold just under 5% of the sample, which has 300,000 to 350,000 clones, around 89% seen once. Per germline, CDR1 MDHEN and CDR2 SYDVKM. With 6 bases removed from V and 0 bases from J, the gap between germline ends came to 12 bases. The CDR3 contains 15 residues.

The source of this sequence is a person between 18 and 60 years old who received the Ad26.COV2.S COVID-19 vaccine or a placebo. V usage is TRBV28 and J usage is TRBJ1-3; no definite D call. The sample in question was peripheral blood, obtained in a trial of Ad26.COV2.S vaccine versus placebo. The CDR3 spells CASSSYPYSGNTIYF. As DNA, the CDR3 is TGTGCCAGCAGCTCCTATCCTTACTCTGGAAACACCATATATTTT. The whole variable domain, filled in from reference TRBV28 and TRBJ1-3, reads DVKVTQSSRYLVKRTGEKVFLECVQDMDHENMFWYRQDPGLGLRLIYFSYDVKMKEKGDIPEGYSVSREKKERFSLILESASTNQTSMYLCASSSYPYSGNTIYFGEGSWLTVV.